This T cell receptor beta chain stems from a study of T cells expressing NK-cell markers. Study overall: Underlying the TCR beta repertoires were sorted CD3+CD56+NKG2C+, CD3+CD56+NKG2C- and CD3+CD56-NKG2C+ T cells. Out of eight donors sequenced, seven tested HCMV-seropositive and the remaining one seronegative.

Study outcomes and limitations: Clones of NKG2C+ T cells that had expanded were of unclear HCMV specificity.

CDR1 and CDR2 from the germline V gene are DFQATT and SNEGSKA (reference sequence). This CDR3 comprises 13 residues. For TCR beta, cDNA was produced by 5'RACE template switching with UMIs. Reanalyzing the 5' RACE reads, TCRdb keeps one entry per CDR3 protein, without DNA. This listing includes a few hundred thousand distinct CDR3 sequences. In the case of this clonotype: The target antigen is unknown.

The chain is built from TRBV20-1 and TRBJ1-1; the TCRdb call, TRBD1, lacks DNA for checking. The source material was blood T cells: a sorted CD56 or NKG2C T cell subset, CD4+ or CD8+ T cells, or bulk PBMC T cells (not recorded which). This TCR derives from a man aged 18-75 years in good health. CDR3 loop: CSADPRGPTEAFF.